This T cell receptor beta chain was recovered during a study of blood T cell repertoires in COVID-19. Trimming took off 0 bases at V and 0 bases at J, with 9 bases between the two ends. CDR1 is MNHEY, CDR2 SVGAGI, per germline. The CDR3 spans 16 residues. Sequenced by immunoSEQ multiplex PCR; TCRdb stores in-frame clones only, minus some. The sample carries about 250,000 clones, more than 85% recorded once. This clonotype was sampled from a man in his forties who had recovered from COVID-19. What was sequenced was PBMCs or T cells enriched from blood (not recorded which). This chain links TRBV6-5 with TRBJ1-3; no reliable D call. CDR3 loop: CASSYSQKTSGNTIYF. CDR3 nucleotides: TGTGCCAGCAGTTACTCCCAGAAAACCTCTGGAAACACCATATATTTT.